The rows below give T cell receptor beta chains drawn from one sample of a study of T cell responses to AZD1222 COVID-19 vaccine. Profiling relied on immunoSEQ multiplex PCR, and the TCRdb table lists in-frame clones only, not all of them. The sample carries 150,000 to 200,000 clones, 85% to 95% recorded once. The sequences come from peripheral blood, collected on day 0 of AZD1222 vaccination. These TCRs come from an adult in good health. Each CDR3 is given with its conserved first and last residue. A D gene is named only where the DNA matches it firmly.

CDR3 protein	D gene	V gene	J gene
CASSTGTGHSPLHF	TRBD1	TRBV19	TRBJ1-6
CASSDWVDLAFF	NA	TRBV6-1	TRBJ1-1
CASSLERLAGTNEQFF	TRBD2	TRBV5-1	TRBJ2-1
CASSKTRLEAQYF	NA	TRBV19	TRBJ2-5
CASSTRTGFYGYTF	NA	TRBV19	TRBJ1-2
CASSRDRGLPEAFF	TRBD1	TRBV18	TRBJ1-1
CAWSVGGANEKLFF	NA	TRBV30	TRBJ1-4
CASSVLRDSHNEQFF	NA	TRBV9	TRBJ2-1
CASSITLPSPLHF	NA	TRBV19	TRBJ1-6
CATADRDNEQFF	TRBD1	TRBV10-3	TRBJ2-1
CASSPRHPGTYGYTF	NA	TRBV6-2/TRBV6-3	TRBJ1-2
CASSRAGEAYGYTF	NA	TRBV3-1/TRBV3-2	TRBJ1-2
CAFSMNTEAFF	NA	TRBV30	TRBJ1-1
CSVETTGGQPQHF	TRBD1	TRBV29-1	TRBJ1-5
CATSRDRTATNYGYTF	NA	TRBV15	TRBJ1-2
CAISVRSRTYEQYF	NA	TRBV10-3	TRBJ2-7
CAGHRGGSGNQPQHF	TRBD1	TRBV6-5	TRBJ1-5
CASSLVSGGGYTDTQYF	TRBD2	TRBV5-1	TRBJ2-3
CATPRGSSSTDTQYF	NA	TRBV7-9	TRBJ2-3
CASSVAKGNYGYTF	NA	TRBV9	TRBJ1-2
CASSVGQELYNEQFF	NA	TRBV9	TRBJ2-1
CASSQDPVLEKLFF	NA	TRBV4-3	TRBJ1-4
CASSKSIGAGNTEAFF	NA	TRBV21-1	TRBJ1-1